The 7 T cell receptor beta chains presented below share a single source sample, sequenced in a study of T cell clonality in common variable immunodeficiency. Only in-frame clones appear in the TCRdb table, and some are missing; sequencing was by immunoSEQ multiplex PCR. The sample presents tens of thousands of clones, none singletons. Sequenced: peripheral blood mononuclear cells. The receptors shown here come from a person aged 18 to 75 in good health.

This clone was counted ten times or more. Read data end 3 residues before the CDR3 end; the end is taken from the germline J gene. The chain employs TRBV7-9 and TRBJ2-7, with D possibly TRBD1 on 5 matching bases. V dropped 0 bases and J dropped 4 bases, with 7 bases sitting between them. This CDR3 region has 13 residues. Germline loops: CDR1 SEHNR, CDR2 FQNEAQ (reference sequence). The CDR3 loop reads CASSLADSYEQYF. The sequenced CDR3 bases are TGTGCCAGCAGCTTAGCCGACAGTTACGAG.

This clone was detected many times. The CDR3 bases that were read are TGCAGTGCGGGAGGGGGCGCGGGCACTGAA. The encoded protein is CSAGGGAGTE. The whole CDR3 reads CSAGGGAGTEAFF. The chain employs TRBV20-1 and TRBJ1-1; 7 positions agree with TRBD1. The read comes to an end 3 residues before the CDR3 does, leaving the germline J gene to fill in the end. Germline V CDR1 and CDR2: DFQATT, SNEGSKA (reference sequence). The CDR3 is 13 amino acids. V trimming: 6 bases; J trimming: 4 bases; junction bases outside the gene matches: 8.

This clone was counted at least ten times. Coverage ceases 3 residues before the CDR3 finishes, and the germline J gene fills in the end. The chain recombines TRBV5-1 with TRBJ1-4; D gene uncertain. Germline V lookup: CDR1 SGHRS, CDR2 YFSETQ. Deletions cut 5 bases from V and 1 base from J, with 6 bases between. The CDR3 spans 13 residues. CDR3 sequence reads: CASSSETNEKLFF. The CDR3 DNA, read in part, is TGCGCCAGCAGTTCAGAAACTAATGAAAAA.

To note about this clone: The read is 3 residues too short to cover the CDR3 end, so that end is filled in from the germline J gene. This chain links TRBV11-2 with TRBJ2-7, with TRBD1 matching 12 bases. Germline values: CDR1 SGHAT, CDR2 FQNNGV. This CDR3 comprises 15 residues. The trim removed 7 bases at V and 4 bases at J, leaving 8 bases unmatched. CDR3 bases read: TGTGCCAGCAACCTCGGGACAGGGGGCCCTTACGAG. It specifies CASNLGTGGPYE. The whole CDR3 reads CASNLGTGGPYEQYF. Supplemented by reference TRBV11-2 and TRBJ2-7, the full variable domain reads EAGVAQSPRYKIIEKRQSVAFWCNPISGHATLYWYQQILGQGPKLLIQFQNNGVVDDSQLPKDRFSAERLKGVDSTLKIQPAKLEDSAVYLCASNLGTGGPYEQYFGPGTRLTVT.

The table lists this clone with many counts. The observed sequence ends 3 residues before the CDR3 terminus, with the missing tail filled in from the germline J gene. This chain connects TRBV19 to TRBJ1-5; the match to TRBD1 covers 7 bases. Trimming took 7 bases from V and 0 from J; bases not matched to a gene: 6. Germline lookup yields CDR1 LNHDA and CDR2 SQIVND (reference sequence). The CDR3 consists of 15 residues. CDR3 DNA, as far as it was read: TGTGCCAGTACCCCAGGGGGAATTAGCAATCAGCCC. As protein: CASTPGGISNQP. The full CDR3 sequence reads CASTPGGISNQPQHF.

In this sample, this clone turned up many times. Read sequence stops 3 residues before the CDR3 end, and the germline J gene provides the missing end. V and J are TRBV14 and TRBJ1-2; 7 nucleotides match TRBD1. This CDR3 has 14 amino acids. The germline V gene encodes CDR1 SGHDN and CDR2 FVKESK. With V trimmed by 2 bases and J by 4 bases, 4 bases remained unmatched. CDR3 DNA, as far as it was read: TGTGCCAGCAGCCAACAGACAGGGAGCTATGGC. Translation gives CASSQQTGSYG. The full CDR3 sequence reads CASSQQTGSYGYTF.

This clone came up many times. The read falls 3 residues short of the CDR3 end, and the missing part is taken from the germline J gene. This sequence joins TRBV5-1 and TRBJ2-1; D ambiguous. In germline, CDR1 is SGHRS, CDR2 YFSETQ. With 7 bases removed from V and 7 bases from J, the gap between germline ends came to 15 bases. The CDR3 has 13 amino acids. Incomplete CDR3 DNA: TGCGCCAGCCAGGTATTCCCCGAGAATGAG. Amino acids: CASQVFPENE. Given in full, the CDR3 is CASQVFPENEQFF.